This T cell receptor beta chain was sequenced in a study of T cell changes during pregnancy in multiple sclerosis. Germline V gene lookup returns CDR1 SGHDT and CDR2 YYEEEE. This CDR3 has 15 amino acids. Produced via immunoSEQ multiplex PCR; TCRdb's table is partial and in-frame only. The data show 30,000 to 40,000 clones, 91% seen once. In the case of this clone: Germline and junction disagree at one end, which may indicate a read error.

This TCR derives from a female donor in good health, enrolled as a control in a pregnancy study. The material sequenced was CD4+ T cells from peripheral blood mononuclear cells, taken in the third trimester of pregnancy. The chain couples TRBV5-6 to TRBJ2-3, with 11 bases that match TRBD2. DNA for the CDR3: TGTGCCAGCACCTTGACTAGCGGGGTAGTAGATACGCAGTATTTT. Translating gives CASTLTSGVVDTQYF.